The 32 T cell receptor beta chains reported below all come from one sample, sequenced in a study of blood T cell repertoires in COVID-19. The method was immunoSEQ multiplex PCR; TCRdb's version includes in-frame clones alone and lacks a portion of them. Among approximately 260,000 clones listed, about 88% were seen once. Source material: PBMCs or T cells enriched from blood (not recorded which). These receptors were obtained from a woman between 45 and 60 years old who had been exposed to COVID-19.

This chain joins TRBV14 and TRBJ1-2; D not resolved. The CDR3 totals 16 residues. The germline V gene has CDR1 SGHDN and CDR2 FVKESK. With 0 bases removed from V and 4 bases from J, the gap between germline ends came to 15 bases. The CDR3 region has the DNA TGTGCCAGCAGCCAAGAGTATGAGGTCTCCATCTATGGCTACACCTTC. The encoded protein is CASSQEYEVSIYGYTF.

Only one count was recorded for this clone. The DNA of the CDR3 is TGTGCCAGCGGGTCCGACAGGGCAAGCTACATGCATTCACCCCTCCACTTT. The encoded protein is CASGSDRASYMHSPLHF. The rearrangement uses TRBV27 and TRBJ1-6, with TRBD1 identical over 7 bases. The germline gives CDR1 MNHEY, CDR2 SMNVEV (reference sequence). Germline trimming cut 8 bases from V and 8 bases from J; bases unmatched to any gene: 18. The CDR3 runs 17 residues.

V is TRBV5-6 and J is TRBJ2-7; 8 bases are shared with TRBD1. Losses at the gene ends were 4 bases for V and 4 bases for J; bases not matched to a gene: 13. The CDR3 has 16 amino acids. Germline lookup yields CDR1 SGHDT and CDR2 YYEEEE. In nucleotides, the CDR3 is TGTGCCAGCAGCGAATGGGACAGGAGTTATCGGTACGAGCAGTACTTC. Protein sequence: CASSEWDRSYRYEQYF.

The V gene is TRBV7-9, the J gene TRBJ2-7; perhaps TRBD2 as D (7 bases). This CDR3 region has 14 residues. Germline CDR1 is SEHNR and CDR2 is FQNEAQ (reference sequence). V lost 4 bases to trimming and J lost 6 bases, with 16 bases between them. DNA of the CDR3: TGTGCCAGCAGCTGGAGACAGGCGGGGGTCGAGCAGTACTTC. Translating gives CASSWRQAGVEQYF.

The rearrangement links TRBV2 to TRBJ1-5; D possibly corresponds to TRBD1 (5 bases). Germline V gene data show CDR1 as SNHLY and CDR2 as FYNNEI. This CDR3 is 13 amino acids long. Trimming removed 4 bases at V and 5 bases at J, with 9 bases between. In DNA form, the CDR3 reads TGTGCCAGCAGTGCAGGGATGTATCAGCCCCAGCATTTT. Its protein is CASSAGMYQPQHF.

This clone was seen a few times. The chain combines TRBV5-5 with TRBJ1-1; the D is unclear. Germline CDR1 is SGHKS and CDR2 is YYEKEE (reference sequence). This CDR3 is built from 12 residues. Trimming cost V 4 bases and J 7 bases, with 11 bases left between them. DNA for the CDR3: TGTGCCAGCAGCGACGGGGTAGGTGAAGCTTTCTTT. It specifies CASSDGVGEAFF.

The chain has TRBV7-2 and TRBJ2-3, with TRBD2 matching 11 bases. CDR3 size: 13 residues. J gave up 8 bases and V 11 bases, and 9 bases lay outside the gene matches. Germline V gene data show CDR1 as SGHTA and CDR2 as FQGNSA. The CDR3 spells CASLVAGGGTQYF. CDR3 bases: TGTGCCTCCCTTGTAGCGGGGGGGGGTACGCAGTATTTT.

The chain links TRBV2 to TRBJ1-1, with TRBD1 identical over 7 bases. CDR1 is SNHLY and CDR2 is FYNNEI in the germline V gene. V lost 4 bases to trimming and J lost 1 base; unmatched junction nucleotides: 3. The CDR3 has 14 residues. In DNA, the CDR3 is TGTGCCAGCAGTGGGGACAGTAGGAACACTGAAGCTTTCTTT. Translated: CASSGDSRNTEAFF. Complete variable domain (other parts from reference TRBV2 and TRBJ1-1): EPEVTQTPSHQVTQMGQEVILRCVPISNHLYFYWYRQILGQKVEFLVSFYNNEISEKSEIFDDQFSVERPDGSNFTLKIRSTKLEDSAMYFCASSGDSRNTEAFFGQGTRLTVV.

The chain carries TRBV5-5 and TRBJ1-2, with D hard to call. Trimming stripped 5 bases from V and 2 bases from J, with 13 bases between. Germline V gives CDR1 SGHKS, CDR2 YYEKEE (reference sequence). This CDR3 comprises 14 residues. CDR3 in amino acids: CASSPDGGNYGYTF. In DNA form, the CDR3 reads TGTGCCAGCAGTCCGGACGGAGGAAACTATGGCTACACCTTC. Using reference TRBV5-5 and TRBJ1-2 for the parts outside the CDR3, the full variable domain is DAGVTQSPTHLIKTRGQQVTLRCSPISGHKSVSWYQQVLGQGPQFIFQYYEKEERGRGNFPDRFSARQFPNYSSELNVNALLLGDSALYLCASSPDGGNYGYTFGSGTRLTVV.

The CDR3 bases are TGTGCCAGCACCAAAGTTCAGGGGCTGGCTGGCTACACCTTC. Protein product: CASTKVQGLAGYTF. The chain couples TRBV9 to TRBJ1-2; possibly TRBD1 for D (6 bases). Germline loops: CDR1 SGDLS, CDR2 YYNGEE. With 6 bases removed from V and 7 bases from J, the gap between germline ends came to 19 bases. The CDR3 consists of 14 residues. The whole variable domain, remainder taken from reference TRBV9 and TRBJ1-2, is DSGVTQTPKHLITATGQRVTLRCSPRSGDLSVYWYQQSLDQGLQFLIQYYNGEERAKGNILERFSAQQFPDLHSELNLSSLELGDSALYFCASTKVQGLAGYTFGSGTRLTVV.

This chain connects TRBV5-1 to TRBJ2-3; 9 nucleotides match TRBD2. There are 15 residues in the CDR3. The germline gives CDR1 SGHRS, CDR2 YFSETQ. V gave up 1 base and J gave up 5 bases; unmatched junction bases: 5. The CDR3 loop is CASSLRGGGGDTQYF. The CDR3 DNA sequence: TGCGCCAGCAGCTTGCGCGGCGGGGGGGGAGATACGCAGTATTTT.

V and J are TRBV2 and TRBJ2-7; D might be TRBD2 (7 bases). CDR1 is SNHLY, CDR2 FYNNEI, per germline. V was cut by 11 bases and J by 3 bases, with 14 bases left in between. The CDR3 is made up of 12 amino acids. The CDR3 reads CAVPRGGYEQYF. The CDR3 DNA follows: TGTGCCGTTCCGAGGGGGGGCTACGAGCAGTACTTC.

The gene calls are TRBV7-6 and TRBJ2-5; 9 bases match TRBD2. This CDR3 spans 14 amino acids. Germline CDR1 and CDR2: SGHVS and FNYEAQ. Losses at the gene ends were 5 bases for V and 5 bases for J; bases not matched to a gene: 6. CDR3 DNA sequence: TGTGCCAGCAGCAATAGCGGGGGATACGAGACCCAGTACTTC. Its protein is CASSNSGGYETQYF.

Written as DNA, the CDR3 is TGTGCCAGCAGTGAAGAGATACAGAGCATTCAGTACTTC. This codes for CASSEEIQSIQYF. This chain connects TRBV2 to TRBJ2-4, with D unresolved. Between the trimmed V and J ends, which lost 1 base and 9 bases, there was a span of 10 bases. This CDR3 is built from 13 residues. Germline V gene data show CDR1 as SNHLY and CDR2 as FYNNEI.

The chain recombines TRBV12-5 with TRBJ1-1, with D hard to call. This CDR3 contains 12 residues. Deletions cut 7 bases from V and 6 bases from J, with 12 bases between. In germline, CDR1 is LGHNT, CDR2 FRNRAP. The CDR3 nucleotides read TGTGCTAGTGCCGCTCCTAGATCTGAAGCTTTCTTT. Its protein product is CASAAPRSEAFF.

This rearrangement joins TRBV3-1 (or the pseudogene TRBV3-2) to TRBJ1-2; D is possibly TRBD1 (6 bases). The CDR3 has 14 residues. Trimming removed 1 base from V and 3 bases from J, with 9 bases in between. Germline V gives CDR1 LGHDT, CDR2 YNNKEL (reference sequence). The CDR3 here is CASSQVAGDYGYTF. In DNA, the CDR3 is TGTGCCAGCAGCCAAGTGGCAGGGGACTATGGCTACACCTTC.

The chain couples TRBV4-3 to TRBJ1-1; weak D call: TRBD1 (5 bases). The CDR3 length is 14 residues. The ends were cut back, 1 base at V and 1 base at J, with 7 bases in the middle. Looked up from germline, CDR1 is LGHNA and CDR2 is YSLEER. Here the CDR3 reads CASSQAGGNTEAFF. DNA of the CDR3: TGCGCCAGCAGCCAAGCGGGGGGGAACACTGAAGCTTTCTTT.

J is TRBJ2-7 and V is TRBV3-1 (or the pseudogene TRBV3-2); TRBD1 matches 7 bases. Germline trimming cut 2 bases from V and 2 bases from J; bases unmatched to any gene: 6. Germline CDR1 is LGHDT and CDR2 is YNNKEL (reference sequence). This CDR3 contains 15 residues. Here the CDR3 DNA reads TGTGCCAGCAGCCAAATGTCGGGGACAGCCTACGAGCAGTACTTC. It codes for CASSQMSGTAYEQYF.

The rearrangement links TRBV5-6 to TRBJ1-4; no clear D gene. This CDR3 comprises 11 residues. V was pared by 4 bases and J by 7 bases, with 5 bases between. Germline CDR1 reads SGHDT; CDR2 reads YYEEEE. The CDR3 nucleotides are TGTGCCAGCAGCACGGGTGAAAAACTGTTTTTT. It specifies CASSTGEKLFF.

The CDR3 protein is CAARQRGEHYGYTF. The CDR3 DNA reads as TGTGCCGCTCGACAGCGGGGAGAGCACTATGGCTACACCTTC. This chain uses TRBV19 with TRBJ1-2; D is possibly TRBD1 (5 bases). This CDR3 contains 14 residues. Germline loops: CDR1 LNHDA, CDR2 SQIVND (reference sequence). Trimming took 11 bases from V and 3 from J, leaving 19 bases between them.

The chain has TRBV30 and TRBJ2-3; 8 bases are a match to TRBD2. CDR1 GTSNPN and CDR2 SVGIG come from the germline V gene (reference sequence). The CDR3 contains 15 residues. V was clipped by 0 bases and J by 4 bases; unmatched bases: 6. CDR3 loop: CAWSVESGGADTQYF. CDR3 sequence (DNA): TGTGCCTGGAGTGTAGAGTCGGGGGGGGCAGATACGCAGTATTTT.

This rearrangement joins TRBV27 to TRBJ2-1, with 7 bases identical to TRBD2. Germline-derived CDR1 and CDR2 are MNHEY and SMNVEV (reference sequence). The CDR3 extends over 15 amino acids. J gave up 6 bases and V 3 bases, and 8 bases lay outside the gene matches. This CDR3 is CASSFSRTRSNEQFF. DNA of the CDR3: TGTGCCAGCAGTTTTAGTAGGACTAGAAGCAATGAGCAGTTCTTC.

The chain couples TRBV7-8 to TRBJ1-2, with 8 bases lining up with TRBD1. Germline CDR1 reads SGHVS; CDR2 reads FQNEAQ. CDR3 length: 13 residues. V lost 5 bases to trimming and J lost 8 bases; unmatched junction nucleotides: 7. In DNA, the CDR3 is TGTGCCAGCAGCCGGACAGGGAGAGGAGGCTACACCTTC. Protein product: CASSRTGRGGYTF.

The V call is TRBV29-1, the J call TRBJ1-3; TRBD1 agrees at 9 bases. The germline V gene has CDR1 SQVTM and CDR2 ANQGSEA. V shed 5 bases, J shed 2 bases, and the junction held 7 bases outside the gene matches. This CDR3 has 15 residues. Here the CDR3 reads CSVQGQGGAGNTIYF. The CDR3 DNA is TGCAGCGTTCAGGGACAGGGAGGTGCTGGAAACACCATATATTTT.

The chain employs TRBV10-3 and TRBJ1-2; D remains unclear. The germline gives CDR1 ENHRY, CDR2 SYGVKD. V was pared by 2 bases and J by 4 bases, with 11 bases between. This CDR3 comprises 14 residues. The CDR3 nucleotides read TGTGCCATCAGTGAGCGGGCGGAGGGCTATGGCTACACCTTC. Its translation: CAISERAEGYGYTF.

The CDR3 DNA is TGTGCCAGCAGCCCAGGAGGTCATAACACCGGGGAGCTGTTTTTT. This codes for CASSPGGHNTGELFF. This chain joins TRBV11-3 and TRBJ2-2; maybe TRBD2 (5 bases). From germline, CDR1 is SGHNT and CDR2 YENEEA. CDR3 length: 15 residues. Trimming cost V 5 bases and J 2 bases, with 12 bases left between them.

The gene calls are TRBV7-8 and TRBJ1-1; the match to TRBD1 covers 8 bases. Germline lookup yields CDR1 SGHVS and CDR2 FQNEAQ. The trim removed 5 bases at V and 7 bases at J, leaving 6 bases unmatched. The CDR3 has 13 residues. This CDR3 reads CASSPWTGIEAFF. The CDR3 DNA reads TGTGCCAGCAGCCCCTGGACAGGGATTGAAGCTTTCTTT. Full variable domain (rest looked up from reference TRBV7-8 and TRBJ1-1): GAGVSQSPRYKVAKRGQDVALRCDPISGHVSLFWYQQALGQGPEFLTYFQNEAQLDKSGLPSDRFFAERPEGSVSTLKIQRTQQEDSAVYLCASSPWTGIEAFFGQGTRLTVV.

The chain combines TRBV6-1 with TRBJ1-5; D call uncertain. The CDR3 has 15 residues. The V end lost 3 bases, the J end lost 0 bases, and 9 bases lay between the germline ends. Germline values: CDR1 MNHNS, CDR2 SASEGT. CDR3 bases: TGTGCCAGCAGTGACGAGGAACGTAGCAATCAGCCCCAGCATTTT. It yields the protein CASSDEERSNQPQHF.

The chain combines TRBV5-1 with TRBJ2-3; tentative D call: TRBD1 (6 bases). The germline V and J ends were trimmed by 3 bases and 1 base, with 12 bases remaining between them. The CDR3 has 15 amino acids. In germline, CDR1 is SGHRS, CDR2 YFSETQ. The CDR3 loop reads CASSSRTERTDTQYF. The CDR3 coding sequence is TGCGCCAGCAGCTCTCGGACAGAACGCACAGATACGCAGTATTTT. Using reference TRBV5-1 and TRBJ2-3 for the parts outside the CDR3, the full variable domain is KAGVTQTPRYLIKTRGQQVTLSCSPISGHRSVSWYQQTPGQGLQFLFEYFSETQRNKGNFPGRFSGRQFSNSRSEMNVSTLELGDSALYLCASSSRTERTDTQYFGPGTRLTVL.

V and J are TRBV27 and TRBJ2-5; D may be TRBD1 (5 bases). The CDR3 covers 14 residues. The V gene lost 3 bases and the J gene lost 7 bases, with 15 bases spanning the gap. In germline, CDR1 is MNHEY, CDR2 SMNVEV (reference sequence). Here the CDR3 DNA reads TGTGCCAGCAGTTTCAGGGCAGCCGGTGGGACCCAGTACTTC. Protein sequence: CASSFRAAGGTQYF.

This clone has a handful of counts. In DNA form, the CDR3 reads TGTGCCAGCTCACAAAACAGGTTTGACGAGCAGTACTTC. This translates into CASSQNRFDEQYF. The chain is built from TRBV18 and TRBJ2-7; TRBD1 is a possible D gene (5 bases). Germline V gene data show CDR1 as KGHSH and CDR2 as LQKENI. Deletions cut 4 bases from V and 5 bases from J, with 12 bases between. CDR3 length equals 13 residues.

The chain carries TRBV15 and TRBJ1-3; D is undetermined. Between the trimmed V and J ends, which lost 6 bases and 4 bases, there was a span of 13 bases. The CDR3 loop spans 14 amino acids. Germline V CDR1 and CDR2: LNHNV, YYDKDF (reference sequence). The CDR3 is CATRENTGGNTIYF. The CDR3 DNA is TGTGCCACCAGAGAGAACACGGGAGGAAACACCATATATTTT.